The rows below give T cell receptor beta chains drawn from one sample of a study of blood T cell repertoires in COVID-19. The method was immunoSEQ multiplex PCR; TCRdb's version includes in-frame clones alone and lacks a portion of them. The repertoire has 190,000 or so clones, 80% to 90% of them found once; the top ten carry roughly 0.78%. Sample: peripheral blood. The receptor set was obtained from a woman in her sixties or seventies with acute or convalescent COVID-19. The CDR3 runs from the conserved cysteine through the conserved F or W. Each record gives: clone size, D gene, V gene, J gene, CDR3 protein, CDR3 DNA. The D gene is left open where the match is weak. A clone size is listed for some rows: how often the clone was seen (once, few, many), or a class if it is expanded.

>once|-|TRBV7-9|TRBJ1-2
CASSSPTILAYGYTF
TGTGCCAGCAGCTCCCCCACTATCCTGGCTTATGGCTACACCTTC
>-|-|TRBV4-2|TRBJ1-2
CASSQDQIGGYGYTF
TGTGCCAGCAGCCAAGATCAGATAGGGGGCTATGGCTACACCTTC
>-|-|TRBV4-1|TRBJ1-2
CASNSFSRGYTF
TGCGCCAGCAACTCGTTTTCCAGGGGCTACACCTTC
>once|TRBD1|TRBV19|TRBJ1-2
CASSISGGISTNYGYTF
TGTGCCAGTAGTATATCAGGGGGCATCTCTACTAACTATGGCTACACCTTC
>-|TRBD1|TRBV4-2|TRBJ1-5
CASSQGNRGDQPQHF
TGTGCCAGCAGCCAAGGCAACAGGGGGGATCAGCCCCAGCATTTT
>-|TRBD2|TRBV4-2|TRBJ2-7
CASSQLGTSREQYF
TGTGCCAGCAGCCAACTCGGGACTAGTCGCGAGCAGTACTTC
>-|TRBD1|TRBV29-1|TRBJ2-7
CSVAGGSPYEQYF
TGCAGCGTTGCAGGGGGCTCCCCCTACGAGCAGTACTTC
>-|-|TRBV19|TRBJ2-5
CASSIGFGGETQYF
TGTGCCAGTAGTATAGGATTCGGGGGAGAGACCCAGTACTTC
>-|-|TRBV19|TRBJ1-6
CASSIDRQGNSPLHF
TGTGCCAGTAGTATAGATCGGCAGGGGAATTCACCCCTCCACTTT
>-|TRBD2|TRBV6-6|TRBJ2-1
CASSPGTSGGTPFTTTSSYNEQFF
TGTGCCAGCAGTCCCGGGACTAGCGGGGGTACGCCGTTTACTACCACCAGCTCCTACAATGAGCAGTTCTTC
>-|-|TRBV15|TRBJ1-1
CATSAGRSNTEAFF
TGTGCCACCAGCGCGGGACGGAGCAACACTGAAGCTTTCTTT
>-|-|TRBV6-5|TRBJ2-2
CASSYWGPNTGELFF
TGTGCCAGCAGTTACTGGGGGCCTAACACCGGGGAGCTGTTTTTT
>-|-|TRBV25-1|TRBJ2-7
CASSERHEQYF
TGTGCCAGCAGTGAGAGGCACGAGCAGTACTTC
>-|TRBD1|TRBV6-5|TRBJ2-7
CASSLTGGSYEQYF
TGTGCCAGCAGCCTGACAGGGGGTTCCTACGAGCAGTACTTC
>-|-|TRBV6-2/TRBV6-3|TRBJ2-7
CASSHPRGGSTGNEQYF
TGTGCCAGCAGTCATCCTCGTGGGGGGTCAACTGGGAACGAGCAGTACTTC
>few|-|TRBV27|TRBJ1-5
CASNGFPSNQPQHF
TGTGCCAGCAATGGCTTCCCTAGCAATCAGCCCCAGCATTTT
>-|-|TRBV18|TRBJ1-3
CASSPDGQGVIGNTIYF
TGTGCCAGCTCACCCGACGGGCAGGGCGTGATCGGAAACACCATATATTTT
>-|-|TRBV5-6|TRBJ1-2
CASSLGRQFPYGYTF
TGTGCCAGCAGCTTGGGCCGACAGTTCCCCTATGGCTACACCTTC
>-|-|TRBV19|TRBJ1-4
CASIGAGEKLFF
TGTGCCAGTATCGGGGCGGGAGAAAAACTGTTTTTT
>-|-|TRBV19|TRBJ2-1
CASTQSIGSEQFF
TGTGCCAGTACCCAATCCATAGGGAGTGAGCAGTTCTTC
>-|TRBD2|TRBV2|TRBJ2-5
CASSASGARETQYF
TGTGCCAGCAGTGCTAGCGGGGCCCGAGAGACCCAGTACTTC
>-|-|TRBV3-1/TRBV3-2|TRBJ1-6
CASSQGNSNSPLHF
TGTGCCAGCAGCCAGGGCAATTCGAATTCACCCCTCCACTTT
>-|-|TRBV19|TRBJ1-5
CASVDKVQTWSNQPQHF
TGTGCCAGCGTTGACAAGGTACAGACCTGGAGCAATCAGCCCCAGCATTTT
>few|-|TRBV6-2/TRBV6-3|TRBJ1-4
CASSTPGQTATNEKLFF
TGTGCCAGCAGTACCCCGGGACAAACAGCAACTAATGAAAAACTGTTTTTT
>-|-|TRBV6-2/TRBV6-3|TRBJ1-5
CASSGQPNQPQHF
TGTGCCAGCAGTGGACAGCCCAATCAGCCCCAGCATTTT
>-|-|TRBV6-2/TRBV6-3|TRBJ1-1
CASSYGEKNTEAFF
TGTGCCAGCAGTTACGGGGAGAAGAACACTGAAGCTTTCTTT
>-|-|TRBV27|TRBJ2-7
CASSFRQASYEQYF
TGTGCCAGCAGTTTCCGACAGGCCTCCTACGAGCAGTACTTC
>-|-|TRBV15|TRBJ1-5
CATSRGGGRASNQPQHF
TGTGCCACCAGCAGGGGAGGGGGGCGCGCAAGCAATCAGCCCCAGCATTTT
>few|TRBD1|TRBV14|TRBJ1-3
CASSQTWTGRTTIYF
TGTGCCAGCAGCCAAACATGGACAGGACGCACGACCATATATTTT
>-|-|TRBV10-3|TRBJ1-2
CAITPSADYGYTF
TGTGCCATCACTCCCTCGGCGGACTATGGCTACACCTTC
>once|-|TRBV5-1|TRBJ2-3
CASSFSYNTDTQYF
TGCGCCAGCAGCTTCAGTTATAACACAGATACGCAGTATTTT
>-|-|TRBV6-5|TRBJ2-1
CASYQGRSSYNEQFF
TGTGCCAGCTATCAAGGGAGGAGCTCCTACAATGAGCAGTTCTTC
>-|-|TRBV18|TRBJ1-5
CASSPNGQGFSNQPQHF
TGTGCCAGCTCACCAAACGGTCAGGGATTTAGCAATCAGCCCCAGCATTTT
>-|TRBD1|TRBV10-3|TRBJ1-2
CAIRGTDPSYGYTF
TGTGCCATCAGGGGGACAGATCCTTCCTATGGCTACACCTTC
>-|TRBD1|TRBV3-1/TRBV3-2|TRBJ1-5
CASSLRGQRNQPQHF
TGTGCCAGCAGCCTTAGGGGGCAGCGCAATCAGCCCCAGCATTTT
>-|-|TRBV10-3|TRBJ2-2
CASEGRLATGELFF
TGTGCCAGCGAGGGCAGGCTCGCCACCGGGGAGCTGTTTTTT
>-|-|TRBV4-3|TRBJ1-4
CASSRLGELFF
TGCGCCAGCAGCCGATTAGGAGAACTGTTTTTT
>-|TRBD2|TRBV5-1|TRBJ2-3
CASSLGPAGGGTDTQYF
TGCGCCAGCAGCTTGGGGCCAGCGGGAGGGGGCACAGATACGCAGTATTTT
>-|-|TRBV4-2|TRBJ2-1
CASSQSTPPGNEQFF
TGTGCCAGCAGCCAATCGACCCCCCCGGGAAATGAGCAGTTCTTC
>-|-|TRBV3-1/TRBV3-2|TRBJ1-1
CASSQVSGGLRNTEAFF
TGTGCCAGCAGCCAAGTTTCGGGGGGGCTACGGAACACTGAAGCTTTCTTT
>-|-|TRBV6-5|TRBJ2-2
CASSIGTAHGELFF
TGTGCCAGCAGTATTGGTACAGCCCACGGGGAGCTGTTTTTT
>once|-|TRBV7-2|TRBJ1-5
CASSLQGDQPQHF
TGTGCCAGCAGCCTACAGGGAGATCAGCCCCAGCATTTT
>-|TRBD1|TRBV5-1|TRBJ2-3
CASSRTGDGTDTQYF
TGCGCCAGCAGCCGGACAGGGGACGGCACAGATACGCAGTATTTT
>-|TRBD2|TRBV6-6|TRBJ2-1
CASTLAGGGNEQFF
TGTGCCAGCACTCTAGCGGGAGGAGGGAATGAGCAGTTCTTC
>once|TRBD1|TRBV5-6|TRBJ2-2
CASSSLDRDLTGELFF
TGTGCCAGCAGCTCTCTGGACAGGGATCTTACCGGGGAGCTGTTTTTT
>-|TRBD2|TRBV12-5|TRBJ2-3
CASGLVLLAGETDTQYF
TGTGCTAGTGGTTTGGTACTTTTAGCGGGGGAGACAGATACGCAGTATTTT
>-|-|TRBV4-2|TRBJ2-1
CASSQPLGNEQFF
TGTGCCAGCAGCCAACCCCTAGGCAATGAGCAGTTCTTC
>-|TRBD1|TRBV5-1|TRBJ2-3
CASSPRTGSTDTQYF
TGCGCCAGCAGCCCTAGGACAGGGAGCACAGATACGCAGTATTTT